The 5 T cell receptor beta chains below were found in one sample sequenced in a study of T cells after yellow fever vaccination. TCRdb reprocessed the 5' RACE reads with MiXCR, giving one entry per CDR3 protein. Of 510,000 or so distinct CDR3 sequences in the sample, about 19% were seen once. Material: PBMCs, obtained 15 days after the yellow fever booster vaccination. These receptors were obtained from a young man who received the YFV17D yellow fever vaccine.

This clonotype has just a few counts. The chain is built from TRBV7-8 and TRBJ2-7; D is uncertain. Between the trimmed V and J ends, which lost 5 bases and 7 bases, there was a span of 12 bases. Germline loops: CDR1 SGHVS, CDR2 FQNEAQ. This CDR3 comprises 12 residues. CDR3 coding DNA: TGTGCCAGCAGCCCCGCCGTCGGGGAGCAGTACTTC. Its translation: CASSPAVGEQYF. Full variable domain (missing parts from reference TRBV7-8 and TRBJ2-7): GAGVSQSPRYKVAKRGQDVALRCDPISGHVSLFWYQQALGQGPEFLTYFQNEAQLDKSGLPSDRFFAERPEGSVSTLKIQRTQQEDSAVYLCASSPAVGEQYFGPGTRLTVT.

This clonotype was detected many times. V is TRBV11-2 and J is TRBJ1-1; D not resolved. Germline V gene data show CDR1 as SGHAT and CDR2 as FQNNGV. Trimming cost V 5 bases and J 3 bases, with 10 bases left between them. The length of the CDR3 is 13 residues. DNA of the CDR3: TGTGCCAGCAGCCGGTTGGGGTACACTGAAGCTTTCTTT. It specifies CASSRLGYTEAFF. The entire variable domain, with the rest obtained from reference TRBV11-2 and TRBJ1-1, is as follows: EAGVAQSPRYKIIEKRQSVAFWCNPISGHATLYWYQQILGQGPKLLIQFQNNGVVDDSQLPKDRFSAERLKGVDSTLKIQPAKLEDSAVYLCASSRLGYTEAFFGQGTRLTVV.

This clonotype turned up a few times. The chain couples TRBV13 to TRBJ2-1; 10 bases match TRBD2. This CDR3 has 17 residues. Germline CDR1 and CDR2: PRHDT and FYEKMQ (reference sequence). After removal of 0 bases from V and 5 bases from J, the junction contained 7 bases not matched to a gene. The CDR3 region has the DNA TGTGCCAGCAGCTTAGGCGGTAGGACTAGCGGAAACAATGAGCAGTTCTTC. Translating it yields CASSLGGRTSGNNEQFF.

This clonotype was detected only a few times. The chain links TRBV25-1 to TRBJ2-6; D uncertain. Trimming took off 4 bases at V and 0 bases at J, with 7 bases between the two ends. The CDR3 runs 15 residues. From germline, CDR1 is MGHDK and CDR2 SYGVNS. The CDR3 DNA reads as TGTGCCAGCAGTGGCTGGAACTCTGGGGCCAACGTCCTGACTTTC. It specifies CASSGWNSGANVLTF. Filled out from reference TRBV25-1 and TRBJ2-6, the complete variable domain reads EADIYQTPRYLVIGTGKKITLECSQTMGHDKMYWYQQDPGMELHLIHYSYGVNSTEKGDLSSESTVSRIRTEHFPLTLESARPSHTSQYLCASSGWNSGANVLTFGAGSRLTVL.

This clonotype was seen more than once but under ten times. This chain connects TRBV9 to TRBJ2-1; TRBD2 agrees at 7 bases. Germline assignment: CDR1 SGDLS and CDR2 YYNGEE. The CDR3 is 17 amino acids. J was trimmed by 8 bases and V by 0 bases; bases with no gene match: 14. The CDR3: CASSVAGGEVGIYEQFF. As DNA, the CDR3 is TGTGCCAGCAGCGTAGCTGGGGGGGAGGTCGGTATCTATGAGCAGTTCTTC.